What follows are 17 T cell receptor beta chains derived from one specimen sequenced in a study of CD8 T cells in Susac syndrome. Random-hexamer reverse transcription was applied to roughly 0.5 to 1 ug RNA. TCRdb ran MiXCR on the immunoSEQ multiplex PCR reads and lists one entry per CDR3 protein. The sample lists 120,000 or so distinct CDR3 sequences, around 94% occurring once. Sequencing was carried out using CD8+ T cells from PBMCs. These receptors were obtained from a human donor with Susac syndrome.

The V and J genes are TRBV9 and TRBJ2-1, with D possibly being TRBD1 (6 bases). V gave up 3 bases and J gave up 0 bases, with 13 bases separating them. The CDR3 spans 16 residues. CDR1 and CDR2 from the germline V gene are SGDLS and YYNGEE. The CDR3 nucleotides read TGTGCCAGCAGCGCCGGACAGCCGAGCTCCTACAATGAGCAGTTCTTC. Translated: CASSAGQPSSYNEQFF. Complete variable domain (other parts from reference TRBV9 and TRBJ2-1): DSGVTQTPKHLITATGQRVTLRCSPRSGDLSVYWYQQSLDQGLQFLIQYYNGEERAKGNILERFSAQQFPDLHSELNLSSLELGDSALYFCASSAGQPSSYNEQFFGPGTRLTVL.

V usage is TRBV5-5 and J usage is TRBJ2-5; D is ambiguous. Germline-derived CDR1 and CDR2 are SGHKS and YYEKEE (reference sequence). The CDR3 contains 10 residues. Between the trimmed V and J ends, which lost 4 bases and 5 bases, there was a span of 3 bases. The CDR3 protein is CASSHETQYF. Here the CDR3 DNA reads TGTGCCAGCAGCCATGAGACCCAGTACTTC.

The chain has TRBV12-5 and TRBJ2-5; tentatively, D is TRBD1 or TRBD2 (5 bases each). Germline values: CDR1 LGHNT, CDR2 FRNRAP. CDR3 size: 16 residues. Trimming pared 6 bases from V and 2 bases from J, leaving 19 bases between. The CDR3 region has the DNA TGTGCTAGTGGCTACCGGGGACCGAGAGCGCAAGAGACCCAGTACTTC. It codes for CASGYRGPRAQETQYF.

J is TRBJ2-7 and V is TRBV4-3; 8 positions agree with TRBD1. The V segment lost 0 bases and the J segment 1 base; nucleotides outside the gene matches: 5. The CDR3 totals 16 residues. Germline V gene lookup returns CDR1 LGHNA and CDR2 YSLEER. CDR3 amino acids: CASSQDYTGGSYEQYF. The DNA for the CDR3 is TGCGCCAGCAGCCAAGATTACACAGGGGGGTCCTACGAGCAGTACTTC.

This rearrangement joins TRBV5-4 to TRBJ1-2; D is unresolved. V was shortened by 3 bases and J by 6 bases, with 9 bases between the two germline ends. Germline values: CDR1 SGHNT, CDR2 YYREEE (reference sequence). CDR3 length: 12 amino acids. CDR3: CASSSRPDGYTF. As DNA, the CDR3 is TGTGCCAGCAGCTCCCGTCCTGATGGCTACACCTTC.

This chain joins TRBV5-1 and TRBJ2-7; D uncertain. CDR1 SGHRS and CDR2 YFSETQ come from the germline V gene. The CDR3 totals 15 residues. V was shortened by 0 bases and J by 3 bases, with 13 bases between the two germline ends. The CDR3 protein is CASSLASVANYEQYF. The CDR3 bases are TGCGCCAGCAGCTTGGCCTCGGTGGCTAACTACGAGCAGTACTTC.

The chain recombines TRBV7-9 with TRBJ2-7, with D hard to call. CDR1 and CDR2 (germline): SEHNR, FQNEAQ (reference sequence). CDR3 length: 14 residues. Trimming took off 4 bases at V and 2 bases at J, with 12 bases between the two ends. The CDR3 sequence is CASSSPIAAYEQYF. CDR3 in DNA: TGTGCCAGCAGCTCGCCTATTGCCGCCTACGAGCAGTACTTC.

This chain links TRBV20-1 with TRBJ1-1; tentative D call: TRBD1 (6 bases). Trimming pared 1 base from V and 6 bases from J, leaving 18 bases between. Germline V gene data show CDR1 as DFQATT and CDR2 as SNEGSKA (reference sequence). The CDR3 covers 15 residues. The CDR3 here is CSARVAGGLDAEAFF. CDR3 sequence (DNA): TGCAGTGCTAGAGTTGCTGGGGGGCTTGACGCTGAAGCTTTCTTT.

The CDR3, as DNA: TGTGCCAGCAGCCACCCCACTAGCACAGATACGCAGTATTTT. It translates to CASSHPTSTDTQYF. This rearrangement joins TRBV3-1 to TRBJ2-3; D gene uncertain. CDR3 length: 14 residues. The V gene lost 3 bases and the J gene lost 0 bases, with 7 bases spanning the gap. Germline V CDR1 and CDR2: LGHDT, YNNKEL (reference sequence).

The V call is TRBV12-3 or TRBV12-4, the J call TRBJ1-2; 8 bases are a match to TRBD1. Trimming took 6 bases from V and 7 from J; bases not matched to a gene: 7. The CDR3 totals 13 residues. DNA for the CDR3: TGTGCCAGCAGAACCGGGACAGGTCGTGGCTACACCTTC. As protein: CASRTGTGRGYTF.

The CDR3 sequence: CASRDRVPEQYF. CDR3 coding DNA: TGTGCCAGCAGAGACAGGGTCCCCGAGCAGTACTTC. This rearrangement joins TRBV6-1 to TRBJ2-7, with 7 bases fitting TRBD1. The trim removed 6 bases at V and 6 bases at J, leaving 5 bases unmatched. The germline V gene has CDR1 MNHNS and CDR2 SASEGT. The CDR3 has 12 residues.

This chain links TRBV7-2 with TRBJ2-7; 7 nucleotides match TRBD2. Germline CDR1 and CDR2: SGHTA and FQGNSA. This CDR3 has 14 amino acids. V lost 5 bases and J lost 0; bases outside the gene matches: 4. The CDR3, as DNA: TGTGCCAGCAGCGCCGGGACTAACTCCTACGAGCAGTACTTC. This codes for CASSAGTNSYEQYF. The variable domain in full, completed from reference TRBV7-2 and TRBJ2-7, reads GAGVSQSPSNKVTEKGKDVELRCDPISGHTALYWYRQSLGQGLEFLIYFQGNSAPDKSGLPSDRFSAERTGGSVSTLTIQRTQQEDSAVYLCASSAGTNSYEQYFGPGTRLTVT.

This chain joins TRBV5-1 and TRBJ1-1; D not certain. Trimming removed 5 bases from V and 2 bases from J, with 7 bases in between. The CDR3 has 12 residues. Germline V gene data show CDR1 as SGHRS and CDR2 as YFSETQ. For the CDR3, the DNA is TGCGCCAGCAGACTAGGTAACACTGAAGCTTTCTTT. Amino acids: CASRLGNTEAFF. Full variable domain (missing parts from reference TRBV5-1 and TRBJ1-1): KAGVTQTPRYLIKTRGQQVTLSCSPISGHRSVSWYQQTPGQGLQFLFEYFSETQRNKGNFPGRFSGRQFSNSRSEMNVSTLELGDSALYLCASRLGNTEAFFGQGTRLTVV.

The chain is built from TRBV2 and TRBJ1-2; D remains unclear. Trimming took 2 bases from V and 2 from J, leaving 9 bases between them. CDR3 length equals 14 residues. CDR1 is SNHLY, CDR2 FYNNEI, per germline. The CDR3 loop is CASSESPRNYGYTF. CDR3 in DNA: TGTGCCAGCAGTGAATCCCCCCGGAACTATGGCTACACCTTC.

This chain connects TRBV3-1 to TRBJ2-1, with 12 bases fitting TRBD2. This CDR3 is built from 19 residues. CDR1 is LGHDT, CDR2 YNNKEL, per germline (reference sequence). The J segment lost 0 bases and the V segment lost 0 bases, leaving 6 bases of the junction unmatched. As DNA, the CDR3 is TGTGCCAGCAGCCAAGAAAGGCTAGCGGGGGGGAGCTCCTACAATGAGCAGTTCTTC. Its translation: CASSQERLAGGSSYNEQFF.

The V call is TRBV5-6, the J call TRBJ2-7; a possible D gene is TRBD1 (6 bases). Per the germline V gene, CDR1 is SGHDT and CDR2 is YYEEEE. V lost 3 bases to trimming and J lost 0 bases, with 10 bases between them. The CDR3 is 14 residues long. The CDR3 sequence is CASSSTGNSYEQYF. CDR3 DNA sequence: TGTGCCAGCAGCTCAACAGGGAACTCCTACGAGCAGTACTTC.

The chain uses TRBV6-1 and TRBJ1-1; D unclear. Trimming removed 6 bases from V and 5 bases from J, with 16 bases in between. The CDR3 contains 14 residues. Germline V gives CDR1 MNHNS, CDR2 SASEGT. CDR3 coding DNA: TGTGCCAGCAGCGAAAGGGTGCTGGGAACTGAAGCTTTCTTT. This sequence encodes CASSERVLGTEAFF.